This T cell receptor beta chain was observed in a study of T cells in localized non-small cell lung cancer. With 5 bases removed from V and 0 bases from J, the gap between germline ends came to 7 bases. The CDR3 totals 13 residues. From germline, CDR1 is SGHAT and CDR2 FQNNGV. Measured with immunoSEQ multiplex PCR; TCRdb has only the in-frame clones, and not every one. This sample has roughly 30,000 clones, with 85% to 90% found just once. The study, taken as a whole, reports: Heterogeneity cannot be ruled out, as sequencing used one tumor region only. In adjacent lung, a median about 54 of the top 100 tumor clones were found. Uninvolved adjacent lung, not tumor, had the highest T cell clonality.

As concerns this clone: Its matching antigen is unknown.

The sample here was peripheral blood, taken before any cancer treatment. The origin of this receptor is a female donor of 60 years or more with stage I lung adenocarcinoma. The V gene is TRBV11-2, the J gene TRBJ1-1; D unclear. In DNA, the CDR3 is TGTGCCAGCAGCCTACAGCTGAACACTGAAGCTTTCTTT. Protein sequence: CASSLQLNTEAFF.